This TCR beta chain was sequenced for a study of CD8+CD57+ T cells in acquired aplastic anemia (dated by TCRdb to the late 2010s). Turning to the overall study: DNA extracted from sorted CD4+ and CD8+ cells had a mean of about 3 ug, with a range of 0.2 to 27.4 ug. Mean read counts for healthy donor samples were approximately 10 million for CD4+ cells and 11.0 million for CD8+ cells.

This clonotype is labeled medium-sized (0.01 to 0.1%). Its antigen remains undetermined. Within one base of it there is no much larger clone, and no base qualities were kept. In this study, sorted CD4+ and CD8+ T cells from the blood of healthy subjects and of severe aplastic anemia patients had their TCR repertoires deep-sequenced. Ficoll-Paque density gradient centrifugation was used to isolate peripheral blood mononuclear cells. Before DNA extraction, CD4+ and CD8+ T cells were sorted by FACS or by magnetic beads. On the study overall, not on this receptor specifically: Twenty-nine CD8+ CDR3 sequences were found in both patients and controls but appeared to be highly expressed in patients and within the immunodominant clones of the patients. Between patients and healthy controls, no significant difference in CD8+ Simpson's diversity was found (P=0.060).

TCR beta VDJ combination and CDR3 sequence profiling used genomic DNA as the template. An Illumina HiSeq 2000 was used for TCR repertoire sequencing. The authors' analysis ran thus. Repertoire assessment relied on Simpson's diversity index, CDR3 size and DJ length profiles, and TRBV/TRBJ rearrangement plots. The most abundant DNA sequence in the deep sequencing data was taken as the immunodominant clone. CDR3 amino acid sequences were checked for sharing across subjects and were also compared against the VDJdb database and published repertoires. TCRdb handled the public reads itself, with Q25 trimming in fastp and clone calling in MiXCR, and kept productive beta chains. Merged by CDR3 protein, the rows form single entries marked with the most common genes and DNA. It is TCRdb's table, rather than the study itself, that gives the V and J calls and clone size. In this sample the table shows 60,000 or so distinct CDR3 sequences, over 45% of which occur a single time. Of the sample, under 3% is held by the ten largest clones.

V sheds 8 bases and J sheds 9 bases, leaving 20 bases between their ends. The CDR3 runs 15 amino acids, cysteine and phenylalanine included. The read is trimmed to its CDR3 DNA, 45 bases read in frame from base 1. CDR1 and CDR2, per the germline V gene (reference sequence), are SEHNR and FQNEAQ. The sequenced sample consisted of sorted CD4+, CD8+, or CD8+CD57+ T cells (not recorded which) from PBMCs. The source of this sequence is a human donor in good health, serving as a control. The chain joins TRBV7-9 to TRBJ1-6, with the D gene too uncertain to name. CDR3 reads: CASAAAPGLGSPLHF. The DNA sequence is given as TGTGCCAGCGCTGCCGCCCCAGGTCTTGGTTCACCCCTCCACTTT.